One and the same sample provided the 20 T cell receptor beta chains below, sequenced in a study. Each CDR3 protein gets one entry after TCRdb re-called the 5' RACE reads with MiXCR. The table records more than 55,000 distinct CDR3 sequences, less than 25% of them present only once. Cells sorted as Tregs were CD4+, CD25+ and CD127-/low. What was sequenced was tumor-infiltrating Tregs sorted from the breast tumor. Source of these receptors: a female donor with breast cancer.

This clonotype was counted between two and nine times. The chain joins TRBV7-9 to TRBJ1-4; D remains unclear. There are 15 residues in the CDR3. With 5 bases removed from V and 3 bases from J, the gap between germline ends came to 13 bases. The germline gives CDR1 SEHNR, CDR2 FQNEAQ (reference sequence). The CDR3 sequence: CASSPQSGANEKLFF. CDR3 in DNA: TGTGCCAGCAGCCCCCAGAGTGGAGCTAATGAAAAACTGTTTTTT.

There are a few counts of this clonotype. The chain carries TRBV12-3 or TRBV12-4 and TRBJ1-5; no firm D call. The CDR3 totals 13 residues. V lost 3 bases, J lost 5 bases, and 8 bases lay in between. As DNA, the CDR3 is TGTGCCAGCAGTTTCAACCGAGATCAGCCCCAGCATTTT. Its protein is CASSFNRDQPQHF.

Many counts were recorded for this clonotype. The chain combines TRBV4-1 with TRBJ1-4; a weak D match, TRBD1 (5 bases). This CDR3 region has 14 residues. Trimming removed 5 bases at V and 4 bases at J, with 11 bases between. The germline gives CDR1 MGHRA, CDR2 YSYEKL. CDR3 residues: CASSEGRSNEKLFF. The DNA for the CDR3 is TGCGCCAGCAGCGAGGGACGGAGTAATGAAAAACTGTTTTTT.

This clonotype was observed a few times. The CDR3 is CASSPSRMNTEAFF. The CDR3 bases are TGTGCCAGCTCACCAAGCCGGATGAACACTGAAGCTTTCTTT. This chain uses TRBV18 with TRBJ1-1; D call uncertain. CDR3 length: 14 amino acids. The V end lost 2 bases, the J end lost 0 bases, and 7 bases lay between the germline ends. CDR1 and CDR2 (germline): KGHSH, LQKENI.

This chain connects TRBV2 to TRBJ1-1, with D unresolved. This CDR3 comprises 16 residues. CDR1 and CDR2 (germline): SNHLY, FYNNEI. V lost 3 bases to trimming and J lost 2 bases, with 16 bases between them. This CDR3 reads CASSERRRQVNTEAFF. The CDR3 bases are TGTGCCAGCAGTGAGAGGCGGCGGCAAGTAAACACTGAAGCTTTCTTT.

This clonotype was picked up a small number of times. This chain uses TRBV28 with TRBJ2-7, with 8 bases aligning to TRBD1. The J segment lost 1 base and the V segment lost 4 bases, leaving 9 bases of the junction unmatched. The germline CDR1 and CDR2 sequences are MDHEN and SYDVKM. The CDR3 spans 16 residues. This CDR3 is CASSWGAGGLSYEQYF. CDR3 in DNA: TGTGCCAGCAGTTGGGGGGCAGGGGGCTTGTCCTACGAGCAGTACTTC.

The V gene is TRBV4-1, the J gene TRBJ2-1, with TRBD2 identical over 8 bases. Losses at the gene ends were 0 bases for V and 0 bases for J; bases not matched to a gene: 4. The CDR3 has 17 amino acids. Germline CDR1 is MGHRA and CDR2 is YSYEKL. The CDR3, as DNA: TGCGCCAGCAGCCAAGATAGGCTAGCGGGCTCCTACAATGAGCAGTTCTTC. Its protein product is CASSQDRLAGSYNEQFF.

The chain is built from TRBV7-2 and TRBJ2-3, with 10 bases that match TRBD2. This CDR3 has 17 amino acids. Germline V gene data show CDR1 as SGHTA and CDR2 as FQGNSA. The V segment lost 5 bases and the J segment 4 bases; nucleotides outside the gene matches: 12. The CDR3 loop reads CASSATPSGSGSDTQYF. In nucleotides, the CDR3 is TGTGCCAGCAGCGCCACCCCTAGCGGGAGTGGGTCAGATACGCAGTATTTT.

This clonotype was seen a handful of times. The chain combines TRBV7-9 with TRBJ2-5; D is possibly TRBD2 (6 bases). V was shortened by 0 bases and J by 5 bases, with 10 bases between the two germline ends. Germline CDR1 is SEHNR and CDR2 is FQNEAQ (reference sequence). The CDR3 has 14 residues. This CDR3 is CASSLAASEETQYF. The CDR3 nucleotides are TGTGCCAGCAGCTTAGCCGCTAGCGAGGAGACCCAGTACTTC.

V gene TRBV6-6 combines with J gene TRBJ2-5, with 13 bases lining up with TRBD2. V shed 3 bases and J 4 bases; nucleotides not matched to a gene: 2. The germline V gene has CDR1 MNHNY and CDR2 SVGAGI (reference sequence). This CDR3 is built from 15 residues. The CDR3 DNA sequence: TGTGCCAGCAGTTATCGGACTAGCGGGAGAGAGACCCAGTACTTC. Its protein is CASSYRTSGRETQYF.

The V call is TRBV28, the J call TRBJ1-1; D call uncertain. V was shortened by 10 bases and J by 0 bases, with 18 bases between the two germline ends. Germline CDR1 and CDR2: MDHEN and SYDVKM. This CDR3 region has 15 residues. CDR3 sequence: CATAPSGRLNTEAFF. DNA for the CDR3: TGTGCCACAGCACCCAGCGGCAGATTGAACACTGAAGCTTTCTTT.

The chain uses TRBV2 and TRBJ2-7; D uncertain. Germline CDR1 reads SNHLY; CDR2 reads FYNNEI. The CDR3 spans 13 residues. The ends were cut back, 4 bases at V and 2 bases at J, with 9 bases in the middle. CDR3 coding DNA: TGTGCCAGCAGTGTCAGGTCCACCTACGAGCAGTACTTC. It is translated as CASSVRSTYEQYF. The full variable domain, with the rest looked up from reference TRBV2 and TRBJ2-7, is EPEVTQTPSHQVTQMGQEVILRCVPISNHLYFYWYRQILGQKVEFLVSFYNNEISEKSEIFDDQFSVERPDGSNFTLKIRSTKLEDSAMYFCASSVRSTYEQYFGPGTRLTVT.

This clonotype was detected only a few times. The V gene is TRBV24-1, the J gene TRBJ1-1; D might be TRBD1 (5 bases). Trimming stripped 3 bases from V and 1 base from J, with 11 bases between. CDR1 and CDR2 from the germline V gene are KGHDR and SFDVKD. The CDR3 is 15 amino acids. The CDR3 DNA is TGTGCCACCAGTGATCCCCGTACAGGGAACACTGAAGCTTTCTTT. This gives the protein CATSDPRTGNTEAFF.

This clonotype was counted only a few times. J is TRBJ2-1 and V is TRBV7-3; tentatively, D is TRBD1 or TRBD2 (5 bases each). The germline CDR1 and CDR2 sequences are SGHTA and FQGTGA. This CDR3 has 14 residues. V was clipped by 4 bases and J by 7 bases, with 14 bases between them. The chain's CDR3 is CASSSGRGRNEQFF. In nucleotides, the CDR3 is TGTGCCAGCAGCTCAGGGAGAGGGCGAAATGAGCAGTTCTTC.

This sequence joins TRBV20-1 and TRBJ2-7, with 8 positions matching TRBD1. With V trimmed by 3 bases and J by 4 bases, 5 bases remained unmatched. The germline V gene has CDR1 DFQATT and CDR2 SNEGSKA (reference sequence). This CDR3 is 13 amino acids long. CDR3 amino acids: CSASGRGRYEQYF. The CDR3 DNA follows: TGCAGTGCTAGTGGCAGGGGGCGATACGAGCAGTACTTC.

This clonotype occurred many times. The DNA of the CDR3 is TGCGCCAGCAGCCTCCGGGAGGCGGGAGAACCCAATGAGCAGTTCTTC. It yields the protein CASSLREAGEPNEQFF. The chain recombines TRBV5-1 with TRBJ2-1; 7 positions match TRBD2. This CDR3 has 16 amino acids. V lost 4 bases, J lost 6 bases, and 13 bases stayed unmatched. CDR1 SGHRS and CDR2 YFSETQ come from the germline V gene. The full variable domain, its missing parts supplied by reference TRBV5-1 and TRBJ2-1, is KAGVTQTPRYLIKTRGQQVTLSCSPISGHRSVSWYQQTPGQGLQFLFEYFSETQRNKGNFPGRFSGRQFSNSRSEMNVSTLELGDSALYLCASSLREAGEPNEQFFGPGTRLTVL.

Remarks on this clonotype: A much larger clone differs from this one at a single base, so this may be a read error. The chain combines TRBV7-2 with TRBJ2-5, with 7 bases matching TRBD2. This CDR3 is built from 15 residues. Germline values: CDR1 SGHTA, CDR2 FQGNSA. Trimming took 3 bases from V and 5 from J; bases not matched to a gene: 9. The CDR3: CASSFATSRAETQYF. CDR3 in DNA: TGTGCCAGCAGCTTTGCGACTAGCCGCGCGGAGACCCAGTACTTC.

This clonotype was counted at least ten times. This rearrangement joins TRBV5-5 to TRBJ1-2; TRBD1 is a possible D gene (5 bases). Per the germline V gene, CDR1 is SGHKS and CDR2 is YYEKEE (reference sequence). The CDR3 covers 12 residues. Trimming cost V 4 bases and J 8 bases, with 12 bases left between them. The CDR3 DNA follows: TGTGCCAGCAGCCGTGGGACGGGAGGCTACACCTTC. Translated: CASSRGTGGYTF. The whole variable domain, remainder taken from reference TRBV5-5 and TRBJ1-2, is DAGVTQSPTHLIKTRGQQVTLRCSPISGHKSVSWYQQVLGQGPQFIFQYYEKEERGRGNFPDRFSARQFPNYSSELNVNALLLGDSALYLCASSRGTGGYTFGSGTRLTVV.

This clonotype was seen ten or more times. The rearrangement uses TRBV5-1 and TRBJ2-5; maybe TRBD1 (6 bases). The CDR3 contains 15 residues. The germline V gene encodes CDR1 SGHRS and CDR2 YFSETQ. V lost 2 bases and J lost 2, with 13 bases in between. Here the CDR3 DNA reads TGCGCCAGCAGCTTACTTGGACAGAAGCAAGAGACCCAGTACTTC. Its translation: CASSLLGQKQETQYF.

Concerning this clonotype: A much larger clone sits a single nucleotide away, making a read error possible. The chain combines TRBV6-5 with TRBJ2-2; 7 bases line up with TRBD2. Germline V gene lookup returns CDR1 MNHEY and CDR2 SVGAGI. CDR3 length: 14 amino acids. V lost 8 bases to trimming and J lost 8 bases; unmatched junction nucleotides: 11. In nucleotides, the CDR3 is TGTGCCAGCGGGAAGGGACGAGCGGGAGGGGAGCTGTTTTTT. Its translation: CASGKGRAGGELFF.